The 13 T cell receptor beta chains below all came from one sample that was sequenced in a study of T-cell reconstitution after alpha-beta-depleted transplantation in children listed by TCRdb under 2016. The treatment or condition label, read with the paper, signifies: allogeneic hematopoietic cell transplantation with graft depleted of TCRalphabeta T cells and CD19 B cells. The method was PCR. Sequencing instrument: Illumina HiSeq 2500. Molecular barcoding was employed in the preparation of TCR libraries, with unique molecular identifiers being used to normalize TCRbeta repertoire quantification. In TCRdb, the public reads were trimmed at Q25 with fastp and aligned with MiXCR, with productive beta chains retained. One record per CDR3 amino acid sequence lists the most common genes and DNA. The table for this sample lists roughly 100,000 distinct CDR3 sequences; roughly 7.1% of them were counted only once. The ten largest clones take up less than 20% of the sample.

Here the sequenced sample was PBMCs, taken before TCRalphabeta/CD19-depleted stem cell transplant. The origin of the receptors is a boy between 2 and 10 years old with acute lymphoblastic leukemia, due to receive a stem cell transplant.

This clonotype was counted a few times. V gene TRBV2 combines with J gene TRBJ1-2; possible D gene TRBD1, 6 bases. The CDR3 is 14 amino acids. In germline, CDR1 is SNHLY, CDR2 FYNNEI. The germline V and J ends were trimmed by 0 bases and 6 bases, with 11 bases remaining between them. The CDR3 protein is CASSEAGGAHGYTF. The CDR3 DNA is TGTGCCAGCAGTGAAGCAGGGGGGGCCCATGGCTACACCTTC.

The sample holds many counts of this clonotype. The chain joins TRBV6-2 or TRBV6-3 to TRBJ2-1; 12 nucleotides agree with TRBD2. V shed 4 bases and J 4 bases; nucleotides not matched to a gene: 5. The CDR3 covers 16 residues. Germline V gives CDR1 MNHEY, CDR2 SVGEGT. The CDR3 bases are TGTGCCAGCAGTTTGCGGACTAGCGGGGTGTACAATGAGCAGTTCTTC. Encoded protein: CASSLRTSGVYNEQFF.

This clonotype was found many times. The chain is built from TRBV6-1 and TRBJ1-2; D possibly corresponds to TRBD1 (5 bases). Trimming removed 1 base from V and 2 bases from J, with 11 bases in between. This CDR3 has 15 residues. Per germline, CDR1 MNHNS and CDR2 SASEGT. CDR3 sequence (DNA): TGTGCCAGCAGTGAAGTTGGGGCCACCAACTATGGCTACACCTTC. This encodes CASSEVGATNYGYTF.

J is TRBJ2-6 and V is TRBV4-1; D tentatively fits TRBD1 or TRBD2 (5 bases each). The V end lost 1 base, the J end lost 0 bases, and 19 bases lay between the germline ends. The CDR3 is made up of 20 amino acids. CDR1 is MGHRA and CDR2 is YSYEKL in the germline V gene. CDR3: CASSQVDRDVASSGANVLTF. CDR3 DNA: TGCGCCAGCAGCCAAGTGGACCGGGACGTCGCTAGCTCTGGGGCCAACGTCCTGACTTTC.

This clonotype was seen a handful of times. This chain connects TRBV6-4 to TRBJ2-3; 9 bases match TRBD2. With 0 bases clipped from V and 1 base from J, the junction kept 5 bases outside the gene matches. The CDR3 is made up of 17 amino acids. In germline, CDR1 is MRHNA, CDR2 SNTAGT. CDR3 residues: CASSDSSSGGGTDTQYF. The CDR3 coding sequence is TGTGCCAGCAGTGACTCAAGTAGCGGGGGTGGCACAGATACGCAGTATTTT.

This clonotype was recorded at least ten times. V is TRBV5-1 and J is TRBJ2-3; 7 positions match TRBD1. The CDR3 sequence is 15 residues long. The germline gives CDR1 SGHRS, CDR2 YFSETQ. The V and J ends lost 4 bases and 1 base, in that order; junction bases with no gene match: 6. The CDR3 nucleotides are TGCGCCAGCAGCCCCCGACAGGGCGGCACAGATACGCAGTATTTT. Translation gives CASSPRQGGTDTQYF.

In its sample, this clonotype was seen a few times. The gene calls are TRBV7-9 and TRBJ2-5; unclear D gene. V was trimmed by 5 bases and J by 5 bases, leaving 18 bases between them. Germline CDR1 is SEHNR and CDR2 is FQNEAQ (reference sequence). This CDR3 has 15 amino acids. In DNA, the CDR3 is TGTGCCAGCAGCGTCCCGGGCCGCTCAACGGAGACCCAGTACTTC. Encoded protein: CASSVPGRSTETQYF.

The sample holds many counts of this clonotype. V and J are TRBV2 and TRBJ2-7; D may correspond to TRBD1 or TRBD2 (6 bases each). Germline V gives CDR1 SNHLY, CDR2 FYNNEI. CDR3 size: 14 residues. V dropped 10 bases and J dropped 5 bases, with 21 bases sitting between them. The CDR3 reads CATQKDTEGDEQYF. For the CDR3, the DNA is TGTGCCACTCAGAAAGACACGGAGGGGGACGAGCAGTACTTC.

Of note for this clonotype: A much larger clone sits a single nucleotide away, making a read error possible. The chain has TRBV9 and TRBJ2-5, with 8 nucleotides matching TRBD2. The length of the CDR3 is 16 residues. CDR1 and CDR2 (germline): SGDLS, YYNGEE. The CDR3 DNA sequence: TGTGCCAGCACCGTAGTGAGCGGGGGATTCCAAGAGACCCAGTACTTC. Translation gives CASTVVSGGFQETQYF.

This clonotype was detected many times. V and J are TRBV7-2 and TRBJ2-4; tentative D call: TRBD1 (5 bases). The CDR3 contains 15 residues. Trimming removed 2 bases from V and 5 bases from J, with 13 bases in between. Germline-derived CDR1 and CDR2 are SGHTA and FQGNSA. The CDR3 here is CASSLQAGWQNIQYF. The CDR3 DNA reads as TGTGCCAGCAGCTTACAGGCAGGGTGGCAAAACATTCAGTACTTC.

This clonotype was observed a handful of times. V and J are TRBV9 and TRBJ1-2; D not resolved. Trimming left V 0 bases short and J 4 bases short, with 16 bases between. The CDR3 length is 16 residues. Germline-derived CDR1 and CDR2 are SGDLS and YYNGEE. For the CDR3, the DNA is TGTGCCAGCAGCGTAGGAATCGAAGAGTCCCTCTATGGCTACACCTTC. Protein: CASSVGIEESLYGYTF.

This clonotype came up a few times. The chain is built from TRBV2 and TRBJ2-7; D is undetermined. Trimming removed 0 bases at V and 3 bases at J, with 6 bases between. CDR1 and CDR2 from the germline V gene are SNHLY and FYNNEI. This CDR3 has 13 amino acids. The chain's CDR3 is CASSEAPGYEQYF. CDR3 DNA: TGTGCCAGCAGTGAAGCACCGGGCTACGAGCAGTACTTC.

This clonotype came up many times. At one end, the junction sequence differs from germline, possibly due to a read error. CDR3 coding DNA: TGTGCCGGCAGCCCGGACAGGGAACCCTCAGATTATAATTCACCCCTCCACTTT. It is translated as CAGSPDREPSDYNSPLHF. This chain connects TRBV28 to TRBJ1-6, with TRBD1 matching over 8 bases. Germline CDR1 is MDHEN and CDR2 is SYDVKM. The CDR3 loop spans 18 amino acids.